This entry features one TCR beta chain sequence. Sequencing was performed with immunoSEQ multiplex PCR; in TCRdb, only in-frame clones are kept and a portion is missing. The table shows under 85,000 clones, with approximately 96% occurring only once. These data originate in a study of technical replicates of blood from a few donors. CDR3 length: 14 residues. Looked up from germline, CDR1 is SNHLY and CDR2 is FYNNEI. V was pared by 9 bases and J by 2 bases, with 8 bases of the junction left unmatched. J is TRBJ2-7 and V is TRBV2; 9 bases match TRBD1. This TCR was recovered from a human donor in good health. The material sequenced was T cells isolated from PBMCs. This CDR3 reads CASEGTGIAYEQYF. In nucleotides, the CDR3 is TGTGCCAGTGAGGGGACAGGGATCGCCTACGAGCAGTACTTC.